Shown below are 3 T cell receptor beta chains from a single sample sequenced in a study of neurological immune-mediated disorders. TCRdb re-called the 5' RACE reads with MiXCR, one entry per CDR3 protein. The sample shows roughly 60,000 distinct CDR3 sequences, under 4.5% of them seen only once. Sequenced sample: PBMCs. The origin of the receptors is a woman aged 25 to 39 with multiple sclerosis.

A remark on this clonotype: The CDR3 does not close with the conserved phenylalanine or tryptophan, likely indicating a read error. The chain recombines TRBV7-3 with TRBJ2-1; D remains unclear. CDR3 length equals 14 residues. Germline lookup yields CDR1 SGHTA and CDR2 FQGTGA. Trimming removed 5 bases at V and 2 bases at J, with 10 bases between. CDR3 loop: CASSRARTYNEQFI. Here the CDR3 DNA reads TGTGCCAGCAGCAGGGCAAGGACCTACAATGAGCAGTTCATC.

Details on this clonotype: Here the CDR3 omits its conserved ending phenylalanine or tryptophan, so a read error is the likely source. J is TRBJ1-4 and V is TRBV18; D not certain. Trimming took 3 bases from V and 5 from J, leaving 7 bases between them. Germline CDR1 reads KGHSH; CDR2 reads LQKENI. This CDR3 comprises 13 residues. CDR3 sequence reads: CASSPRQNEKLFY. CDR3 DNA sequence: TGTGCCAGCTCACCCAGGCAGAATGAAAAACTGTTTTAT.

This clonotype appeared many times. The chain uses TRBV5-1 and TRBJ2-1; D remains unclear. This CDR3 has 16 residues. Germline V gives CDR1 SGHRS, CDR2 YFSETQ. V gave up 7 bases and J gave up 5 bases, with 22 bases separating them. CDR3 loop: CASRNPVALNNNEQFF. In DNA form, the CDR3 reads TGCGCCAGCCGCAACCCGGTGGCCCTAAACAACAATGAGCAGTTCTTC.